This T cell receptor beta chain was sequenced during a study of cytomegalovirus exposure and HLA in healthy donors. J was trimmed by 4 bases and V by 2 bases; bases with no gene match: 15. This CDR3 is built from 19 residues. CDR1 is MDHEN, CDR2 SYDVKM, per germline. PCR used 60 Vbeta primers and 13 Jbeta primers. The repertoire was sequenced with immunoSEQ multiplex PCR; TCRdb's copy has only in-frame clones and lacks some. The profile covers 120,000 to 150,000 clones, with approximately 82% appearing a single time and about 3.4% taken by the ten largest. The study sampled nominally healthy donors, though unrecorded immune exposures were likely.

Sequencing was performed on PBMCs. This chain links TRBV28 with TRBJ2-7, with 12 nucleotides matching TRBD2. The TCR was taken from a man aged 18 to 29 in good health and CMV-seropositive. The CDR3 nucleotides read TGTGCCAGCAGTTTAAGGCAGGGGGGCCGACTAGCGGGAGAATACGAGCAGTACTTC. Its translation: CASSLRQGGRLAGEYEQYF.